Listed below are T cell receptor beta chains from one sample, sequenced in a study of cytomegalovirus exposure and HLA in healthy donors. TCRdb keeps only in-frame clones here, not all; method: immunoSEQ multiplex PCR. The sample lists over 150,000 clones, roughly 83% occurring once. The specimen sequenced was PBMCs. The receptors derive from a boy between 2 and 10 years old in good health and CMV-seronegative. The CDR3 runs from the conserved cysteine through the conserved F or W. A D gene is named only where the DNA matches it firmly. Only part of the rows carry a size: once, few, many, or a class if the clone is expanded.

D,J,length,size,V,DNA,CDR3
.,TRBJ2-1,16,.,TRBV13,TGTGCCAGCGGGAATTTTTGGGAGTCTACCTACAATGAGCAGTTCTTC,CASGNFWESTYNEQFF
TRBD2,TRBJ2-7,16,.,TRBV18,TGTGCCAGCTCACCACCAGGCGGGGGGACTAGCTTCGAGCAGTACTTC,CASSPPGGGTSFEQYF
.,TRBJ1-4,14,.,TRBV5-1,TGCGCCAGCAGCTTGGACAGAACTAATGAAAAACTGTTTTTT,CASSLDRTNEKLFF
TRBD1,TRBJ1-1,14,.,TRBV5-1,TGCGCCAGCAGCTTAGGACAGGGAGGATCTGAAGCTTTCTTT,CASSLGQGGSEAFF
.,TRBJ2-5,17,.,TRBV18,TGTGCCAGCTCACCACCGAGGTGGCGGGGCATCCAAGAGACCCAGTACTTC,CASSPPRWRGIQETQYF
.,TRBJ2-7,14,.,TRBV5-1,TGCGCCAGCAGCTTGCACCAGGGCCGCTACGAGCAGTACTTC,CASSLHQGRYEQYF
.,TRBJ1-3,17,few,TRBV4-1,TGCGCCAGCAGCCAAGATCGATCGGGGGTGGCTGGAAACACCATATATTTT,CASSQDRSGVAGNTIYF
.,TRBJ1-2,12,.,TRBV28,TGTGCCAGCAGTTTTGACAGCTATGGCTACACCTTC,CASSFDSYGYTF
.,TRBJ2-5,19,.,TRBV19,TGTGCCAGTAGTACCCGACTCCTTTTTCTGACTAGGGCCCAAGAGACCCAGTACTTC,CASSTRLLFLTRAQETQYF
TRBD2,TRBJ2-1,17,few,TRBV29-1,TGCAGCGTCGTGGGTACCCGTAGCGGGAGGGCGGAAAATGAGCAGTTCTTC,CSVVGTRSGRAENEQFF
TRBD2,TRBJ2-7,15,.,TRBV27,TGTGCCAGCACCCCGGATAGCGGGAGTCCCTACGAGCAGTACTTC,CASTPDSGSPYEQYF
TRBD1,TRBJ1-2,13,.,TRBV9,TGTGCCAGCAGCGTAGTCCCAGGGGGTAACTACACCTTC,CASSVVPGGNYTF
.,TRBJ1-3,14,.,TRBV21-1,TGTGCCCTTGGGGCCAGGGGACCTGGAAACACCATATATTTT,CALGARGPGNTIYF
.,TRBJ1-5,14,.,TRBV25-1,TGTGCCAGCAGTGATCAAGCTGAGTTTGGGCCCCAGCATTTT,CASSDQAEFGPQHF
TRBD2,TRBJ2-1,18,.,TRBV27,TGTGCCAGCAGTTTCGTCGGGGTGGGTAGCGGGAGTATCGGAGAGCAGTTCTTC,CASSFVGVGSGSIGEQFF
.,TRBJ1-2,17,.,TRBV5-1,TGCGCCAGCAGCCCCGGGACTGGGAACTTCGAGAACTATGGCTACACCTTC,CASSPGTGNFENYGYTF
.,TRBJ2-3,15,.,TRBV5-4,TGTGCCAGCAGCTTGCGGCAAACAGGCACAGATACGCAGTATTTT,CASSLRQTGTDTQYF
.,TRBJ2-3,13,.,TRBV28,TGTGCCAGCAGCCCCCCTAGCACAGATACGCAGTATTTT,CASSPPSTDTQYF
TRBD2,TRBJ2-3,15,.,TRBV18,TGTGCCAGCTCTCGCTCTAGCGGAAACACAGATACGCAGTATTTT,CASSRSSGNTDTQYF
.,TRBJ1-5,13,.,TRBV18,TGTGCCAGCTCACCGGAGAGCAATCAGCCCCAGCATTTT,CASSPESNQPQHF
TRBD1,TRBJ1-4,14,.,TRBV28,TGTGCCAGCAGTCCAGGGGGCATAGAGGAAAAACTGTTTTTT,CASSPGGIEEKLFF
TRBD1,TRBJ2-1,15,few,TRBV6-5,TGTGCCAGCAGTTCCCCCAGGGGGCTGTACAATGAGCAGTTCTTC,CASSSPRGLYNEQFF
TRBD1,TRBJ1-2,13,.,TRBV2,TGTGCCAGCACCGAACAGGGGGTCTATGGCTACACCTTC,CASTEQGVYGYTF
.,TRBJ2-5,11,.,TRBV29-1,TGCAGCGCACGGTCAGAGGGGACCCAGTACTTC,CSARSEGTQYF
TRBD1,TRBJ1-6,14,.,TRBV27,TGTGCCAGCAGTCTTACAGGGGGCAACTCACCCCTCCACTTT,CASSLTGGNSPLHF
TRBD1,TRBJ1-2,13,.,TRBV18,TGTGCCAGCTCACCAGGGACAGGCTATGGCTACACCTTC,CASSPGTGYGYTF
TRBD1,TRBJ2-5,17,.,TRBV15,TGTGCCACCAGAACCCCTAGGACAGGGGGCTACCAAGAGACCCAGTACTTC,CATRTPRTGGYQETQYF
TRBD2,TRBJ2-3,20,.,TRBV5-4,TGTGCCAGCAGCTTGAGGGTTCGCGGGAGGGCCGTTGATCACAGGGATACGCAGTATTTT,CASSLRVRGRAVDHRDTQYF
TRBD2,TRBJ2-3,19,.,TRBV14,TGTGCCAGCAGCCAAGAGGCGGGACTAGCGGGAGCTAGCACAGATACGCAGTATTTT,CASSQEAGLAGASTDTQYF
TRBD2,TRBJ2-1,14,.,TRBV5-4,TGTGCCAGCAGCTTGGCGGGAGGGGTGAATGAGCAGTTCTTC,CASSLAGGVNEQFF
.,TRBJ2-5,12,.,TRBV6-1,TGTGCCAGCAGTCCTAGAGGGGAGACCCAGTACTTC,CASSPRGETQYF
.,TRBJ1-1,16,few,TRBV5-6,TGTGCCAGCAGCCCCCCTGGGCGTTGGCTGAACACTGAAGCTTTCTTT,CASSPPGRWLNTEAFF
TRBD1,TRBJ1-4,19,.,TRBV5-1,TGCGCCAGCAGCTTGGACGGGACAGGGGAAGTTTGGGGTAATGAAAAACTGTTTTTT,CASSLDGTGEVWGNEKLFF